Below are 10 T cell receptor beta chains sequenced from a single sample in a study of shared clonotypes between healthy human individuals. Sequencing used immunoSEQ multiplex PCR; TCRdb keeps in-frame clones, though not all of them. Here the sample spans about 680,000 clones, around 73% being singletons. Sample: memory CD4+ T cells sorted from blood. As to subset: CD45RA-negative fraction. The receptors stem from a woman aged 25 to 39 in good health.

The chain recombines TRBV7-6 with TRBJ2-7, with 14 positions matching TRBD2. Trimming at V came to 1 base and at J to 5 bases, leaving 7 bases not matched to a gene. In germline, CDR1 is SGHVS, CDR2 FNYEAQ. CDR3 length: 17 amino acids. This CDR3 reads CASSLGGTSGRVDEQYF. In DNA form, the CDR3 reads TGTGCCAGCAGCTTAGGAGGGACTAGCGGGAGAGTGGACGAGCAGTACTTC.

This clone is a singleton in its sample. CDR3 DNA sequence: TGTGCCTGGAGTGTCGGCTCAGGGTCCTACGAGCAGTACTTC. Protein sequence: CAWSVGSGSYEQYF. The chain recombines TRBV30 with TRBJ2-7, with D perhaps matching TRBD1 (5 bases). CDR1 is GTSNPN, CDR2 SVGIG, per germline (reference sequence). The CDR3 contains 14 residues. V lost 0 bases and J lost 1, with 10 bases in between.

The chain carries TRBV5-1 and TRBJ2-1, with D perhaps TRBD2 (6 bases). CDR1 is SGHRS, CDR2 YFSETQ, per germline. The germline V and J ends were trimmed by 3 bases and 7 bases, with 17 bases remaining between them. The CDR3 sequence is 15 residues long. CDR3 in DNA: TGCGCCAGCAGCTCCGGGACTCTCGTGCAGAATGAGCAGTTCTTC. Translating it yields CASSSGTLVQNEQFF.

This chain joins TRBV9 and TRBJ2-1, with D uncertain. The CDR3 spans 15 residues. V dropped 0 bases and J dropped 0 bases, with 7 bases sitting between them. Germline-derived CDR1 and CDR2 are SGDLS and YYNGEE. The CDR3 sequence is CASSVGRLSYNEQFF. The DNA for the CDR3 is TGTGCCAGCAGCGTAGGGCGCCTCTCCTACAATGAGCAGTTCTTC.

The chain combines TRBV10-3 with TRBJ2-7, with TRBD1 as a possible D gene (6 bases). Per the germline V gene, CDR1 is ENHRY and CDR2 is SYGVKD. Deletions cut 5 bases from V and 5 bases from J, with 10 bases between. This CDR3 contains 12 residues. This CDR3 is CAISPRGHEQYF. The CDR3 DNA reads TGTGCCATCAGTCCCAGGGGACACGAGCAGTACTTC.

DNA for the CDR3: TGTGCCAGCTGCCAACAGGGCTCGGACACTGAAGCTTTCTTT. It specifies CASCQQGSDTEAFF. The chain links TRBV28 to TRBJ1-1; tentative D call: TRBD1 (6 bases). The germline V gene encodes CDR1 MDHEN and CDR2 SYDVKM. The CDR3 extends over 14 amino acids. Trimming cost V 8 bases and J 3 bases, with 16 bases left between them.

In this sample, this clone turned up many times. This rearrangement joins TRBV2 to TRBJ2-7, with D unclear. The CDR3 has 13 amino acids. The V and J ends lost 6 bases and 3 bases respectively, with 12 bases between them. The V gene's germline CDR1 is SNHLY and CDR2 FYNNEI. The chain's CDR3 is CASSDKPHYEQYF. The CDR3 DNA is TGTGCCAGCAGCGACAAACCCCACTACGAGCAGTACTTC. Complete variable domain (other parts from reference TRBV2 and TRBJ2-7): EPEVTQTPSHQVTQMGQEVILRCVPISNHLYFYWYRQILGQKVEFLVSFYNNEISEKSEIFDDQFSVERPDGSNFTLKIRSTKLEDSAMYFCASSDKPHYEQYFGPGTRLTVT.

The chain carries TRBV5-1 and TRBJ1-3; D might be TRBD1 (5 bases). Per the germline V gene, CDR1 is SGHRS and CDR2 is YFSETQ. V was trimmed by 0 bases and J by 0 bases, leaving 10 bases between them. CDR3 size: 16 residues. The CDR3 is CASSLEPGRSGNTIYF. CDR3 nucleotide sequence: TGCGCCAGCAGCTTGGAGCCAGGGCGCTCTGGAAACACCATATATTTT.

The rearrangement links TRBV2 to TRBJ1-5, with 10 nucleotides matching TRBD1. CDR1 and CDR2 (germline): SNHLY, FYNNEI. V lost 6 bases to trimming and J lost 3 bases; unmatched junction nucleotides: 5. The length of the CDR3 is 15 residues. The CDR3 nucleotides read TGTGCCAGCAGCCGGGACAGGGGCCCCAATCAGCCCCAGCATTTT. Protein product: CASSRDRGPNQPQHF.

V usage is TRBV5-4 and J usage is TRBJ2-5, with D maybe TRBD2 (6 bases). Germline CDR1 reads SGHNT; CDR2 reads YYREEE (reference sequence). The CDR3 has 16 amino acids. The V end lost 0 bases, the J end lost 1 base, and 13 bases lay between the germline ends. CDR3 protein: CASSLGLRDFQETQYF. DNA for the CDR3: TGTGCCAGCAGCTTGGGACTCCGGGACTTCCAAGAGACCCAGTACTTC.